The clone carrying this T cell receptor beta chain came up a few times. These data belong to a study of T-cell reconstitution after alpha-beta-depleted transplantation in children. V was shortened by 0 bases and J by 5 bases, with 12 bases between the two germline ends. Germline V gene lookup returns CDR1 SGHRS and CDR2 YFSETQ. The CDR3 has 15 amino acids. Molecular barcoding with unique molecular identifiers was used for the TCRbeta library. TCRdb independently ran MiXCR on the PCR reads; one entry per CDR3 protein. The sample has 200,000 to 250,000 distinct CDR3 sequences, about 8.8% seen once. The receptor's source is a human donor who donated a stem cell graft to a child with SCID. This specimen consisted of PBMCs from the stem cell graft donor, obtained from the stem cell graft. The gene calls are TRBV5-1 and TRBJ2-1; D is unresolved. The CDR3, as DNA: TGCGCCAGCAGCTTGGGTCGAACTGAAGACAATGAGCAGTTCTTC. This encodes CASSLGRTEDNEQFF.